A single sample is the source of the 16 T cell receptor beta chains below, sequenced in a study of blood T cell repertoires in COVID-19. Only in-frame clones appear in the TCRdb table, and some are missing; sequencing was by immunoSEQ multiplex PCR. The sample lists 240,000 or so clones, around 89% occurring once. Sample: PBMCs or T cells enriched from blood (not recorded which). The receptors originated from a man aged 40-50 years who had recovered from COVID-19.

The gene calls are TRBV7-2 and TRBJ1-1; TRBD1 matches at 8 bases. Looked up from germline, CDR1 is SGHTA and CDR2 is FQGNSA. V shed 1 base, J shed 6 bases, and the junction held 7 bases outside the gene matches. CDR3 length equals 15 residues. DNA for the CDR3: TGTGCCAGCAGCTTAGATCTCAGGGGGCAATCTGAAGCTTTCTTT. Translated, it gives CASSLDLRGQSEAFF.

The CDR3 loop is CASSEERGATYEQYF. As DNA, the CDR3 is TGTGCCAGCAGTGAGGAGCGGGGTGCCACCTACGAGCAGTACTTC. The chain links TRBV25-1 to TRBJ2-7; 7 nucleotides agree with TRBD2. The length of the CDR3 is 15 residues. Germline V gene data show CDR1 as MGHDK and CDR2 as SYGVNS. V trimming: 3 bases; J trimming: 2 bases; junction bases outside the gene matches: 7.

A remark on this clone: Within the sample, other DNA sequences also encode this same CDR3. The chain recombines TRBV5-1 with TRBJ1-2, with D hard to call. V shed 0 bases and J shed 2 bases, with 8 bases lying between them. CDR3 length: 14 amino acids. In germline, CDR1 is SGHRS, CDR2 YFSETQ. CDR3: CASSLDSPNYGYTF. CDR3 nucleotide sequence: TGCGCCAGCAGCTTGGATAGCCCCAACTATGGCTACACCTTC.

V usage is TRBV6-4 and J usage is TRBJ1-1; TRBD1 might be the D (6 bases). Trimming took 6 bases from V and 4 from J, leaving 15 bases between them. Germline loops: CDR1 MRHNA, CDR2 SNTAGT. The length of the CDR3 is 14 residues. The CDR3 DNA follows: TGTGCCAGCAGCTCCTCCGGGACAACCACTGAAGCTTTCTTT. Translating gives CASSSSGTTTEAFF.

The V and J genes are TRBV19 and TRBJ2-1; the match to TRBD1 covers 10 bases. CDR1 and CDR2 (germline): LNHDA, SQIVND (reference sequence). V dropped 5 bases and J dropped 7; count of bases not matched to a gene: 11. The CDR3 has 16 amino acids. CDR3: CASSSSSGTGVNEQFF. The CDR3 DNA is TGTGCCAGTAGTTCGAGTTCCGGGACAGGGGTAAATGAGCAGTTCTTC.

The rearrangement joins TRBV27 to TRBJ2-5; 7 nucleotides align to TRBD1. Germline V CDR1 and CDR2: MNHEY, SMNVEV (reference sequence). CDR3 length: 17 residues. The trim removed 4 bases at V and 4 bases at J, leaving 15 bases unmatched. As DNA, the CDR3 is TGTGCCAGCAGTTCTCTTCTTGGAGACAGGGTAGGAGAGACCCAGTACTTC. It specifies CASSSLLGDRVGETQYF.

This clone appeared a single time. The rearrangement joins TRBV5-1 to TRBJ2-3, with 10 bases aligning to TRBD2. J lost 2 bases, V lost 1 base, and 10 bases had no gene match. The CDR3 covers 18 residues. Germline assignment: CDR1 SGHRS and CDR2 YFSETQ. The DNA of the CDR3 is TGCGCCAGCAGCTTGAGCTTAAGCCTAGCGGGGGTCACAGATACGCAGTATTTT. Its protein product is CASSLSLSLAGVTDTQYF.

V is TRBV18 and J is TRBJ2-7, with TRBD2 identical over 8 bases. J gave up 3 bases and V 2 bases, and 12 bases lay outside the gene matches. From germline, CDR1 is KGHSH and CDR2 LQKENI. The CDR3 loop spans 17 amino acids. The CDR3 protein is CASSPTDAAGENYEQYF. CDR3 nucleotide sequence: TGTGCCAGCTCACCAACTGATGCAGCGGGGGAAAACTACGAGCAGTACTTC.

This CDR3 is CAISETTLWPTGASYEQYF. In nucleotides, the CDR3 is TGTGCCATCAGTGAGACCACCCTATGGCCTACAGGAGCCTCCTACGAGCAGTACTTC. The chain carries TRBV10-3 and TRBJ2-7; perhaps TRBD1 as D (5 bases). Germline V gives CDR1 ENHRY, CDR2 SYGVKD. The length of the CDR3 is 19 residues. The germline V and J ends were trimmed by 2 bases and 0 bases, with 23 bases remaining between them.

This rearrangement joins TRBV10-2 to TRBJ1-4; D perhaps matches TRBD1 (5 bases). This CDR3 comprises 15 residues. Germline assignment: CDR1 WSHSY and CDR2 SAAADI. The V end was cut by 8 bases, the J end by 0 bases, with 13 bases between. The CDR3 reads CASAPRGATNEKLFF. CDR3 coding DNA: TGCGCCAGCGCACCTCGGGGGGCAACTAATGAAAAACTGTTTTTT.

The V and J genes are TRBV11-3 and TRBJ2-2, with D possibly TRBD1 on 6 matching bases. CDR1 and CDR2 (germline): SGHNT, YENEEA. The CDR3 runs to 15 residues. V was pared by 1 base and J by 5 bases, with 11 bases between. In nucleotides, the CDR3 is TGTGCCAGCAGCTTAGCAGGGGTCGGGACCGGGGAGCTGTTTTTT. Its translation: CASSLAGVGTGELFF.

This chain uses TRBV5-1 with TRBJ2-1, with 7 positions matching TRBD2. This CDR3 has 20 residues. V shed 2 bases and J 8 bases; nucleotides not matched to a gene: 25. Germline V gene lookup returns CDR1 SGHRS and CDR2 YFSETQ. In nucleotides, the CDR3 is TGCGCCAGCAGCTTTCCCAACGAGACAGAGACTAGCTATATATTCGATGAGCAGTTCTTC. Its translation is CASSFPNETETSYIFDEQFF.

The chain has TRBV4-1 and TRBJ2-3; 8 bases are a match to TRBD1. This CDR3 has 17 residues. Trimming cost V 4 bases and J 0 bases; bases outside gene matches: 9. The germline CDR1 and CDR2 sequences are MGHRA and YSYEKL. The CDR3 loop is CASSRSGQGTSTDTQYF. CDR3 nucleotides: TGCGCCAGCAGCCGAAGTGGACAGGGAACTAGCACAGATACGCAGTATTTT.

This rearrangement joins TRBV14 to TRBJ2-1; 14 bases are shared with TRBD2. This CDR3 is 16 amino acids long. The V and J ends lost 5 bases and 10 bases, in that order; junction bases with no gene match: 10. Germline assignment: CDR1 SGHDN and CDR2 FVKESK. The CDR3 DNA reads TGTGCCAGCAGCTCTTCCGGGACTAGCGGGAGAGTAGAGCAGTTCTTC. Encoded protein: CASSSSGTSGRVEQFF.

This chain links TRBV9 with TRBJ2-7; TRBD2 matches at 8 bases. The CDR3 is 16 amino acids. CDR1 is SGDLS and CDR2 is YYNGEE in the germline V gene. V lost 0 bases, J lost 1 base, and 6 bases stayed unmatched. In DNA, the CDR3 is TGTGCCAGCAGCGTAGGGGGTAGCGGGGCATCCTACGAGCAGTACTTC. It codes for CASSVGGSGASYEQYF.

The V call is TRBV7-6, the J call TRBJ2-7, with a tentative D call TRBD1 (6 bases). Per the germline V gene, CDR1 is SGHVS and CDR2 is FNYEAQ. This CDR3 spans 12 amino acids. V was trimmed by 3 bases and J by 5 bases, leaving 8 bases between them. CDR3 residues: CASSFEGDEQYF. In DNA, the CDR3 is TGTGCCAGCAGCTTCGAGGGGGACGAGCAGTACTTC. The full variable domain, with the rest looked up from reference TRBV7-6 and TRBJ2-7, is GAGVSQSPRYKVTKRGQDVALRCDPISGHVSLYWYRQALGQGPEFLTYFNYEAQQDKSGLPNDRFSAERPEGSISTLTIQRTEQRDSAMYRCASSFEGDEQYFGPGTRLTVT.